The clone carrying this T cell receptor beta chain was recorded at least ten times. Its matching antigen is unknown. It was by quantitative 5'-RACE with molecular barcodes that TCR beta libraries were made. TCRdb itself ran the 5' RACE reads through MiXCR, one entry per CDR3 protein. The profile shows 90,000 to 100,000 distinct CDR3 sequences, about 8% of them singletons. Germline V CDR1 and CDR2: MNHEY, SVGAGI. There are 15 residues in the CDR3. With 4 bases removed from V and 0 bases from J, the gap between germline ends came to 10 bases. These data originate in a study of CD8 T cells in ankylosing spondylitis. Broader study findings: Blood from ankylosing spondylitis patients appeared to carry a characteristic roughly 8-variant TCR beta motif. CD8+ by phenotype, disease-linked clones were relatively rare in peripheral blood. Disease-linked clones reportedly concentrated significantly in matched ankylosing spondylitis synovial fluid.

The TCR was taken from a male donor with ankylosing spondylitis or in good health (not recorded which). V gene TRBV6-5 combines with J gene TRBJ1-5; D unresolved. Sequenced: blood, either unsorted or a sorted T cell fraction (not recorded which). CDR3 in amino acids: CASSSAADSNQPQHF. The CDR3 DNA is TGTGCCAGCAGTTCCGCAGCGGATAGCAATCAGCCCCAGCATTTT.